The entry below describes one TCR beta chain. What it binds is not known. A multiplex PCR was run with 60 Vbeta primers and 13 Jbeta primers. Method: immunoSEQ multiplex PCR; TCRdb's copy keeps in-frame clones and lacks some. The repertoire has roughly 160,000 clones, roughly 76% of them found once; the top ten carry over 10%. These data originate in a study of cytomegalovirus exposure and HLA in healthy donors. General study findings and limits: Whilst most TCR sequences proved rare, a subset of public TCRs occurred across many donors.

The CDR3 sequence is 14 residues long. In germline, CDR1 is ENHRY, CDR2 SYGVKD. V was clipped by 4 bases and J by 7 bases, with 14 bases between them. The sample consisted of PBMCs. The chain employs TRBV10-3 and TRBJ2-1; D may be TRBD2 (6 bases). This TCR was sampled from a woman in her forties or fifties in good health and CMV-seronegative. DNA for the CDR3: TGTGCCATCAGTGGCGGTATAGCGGTTAATGAGCAGTTCTTC. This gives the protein CAISGGIAVNEQFF.